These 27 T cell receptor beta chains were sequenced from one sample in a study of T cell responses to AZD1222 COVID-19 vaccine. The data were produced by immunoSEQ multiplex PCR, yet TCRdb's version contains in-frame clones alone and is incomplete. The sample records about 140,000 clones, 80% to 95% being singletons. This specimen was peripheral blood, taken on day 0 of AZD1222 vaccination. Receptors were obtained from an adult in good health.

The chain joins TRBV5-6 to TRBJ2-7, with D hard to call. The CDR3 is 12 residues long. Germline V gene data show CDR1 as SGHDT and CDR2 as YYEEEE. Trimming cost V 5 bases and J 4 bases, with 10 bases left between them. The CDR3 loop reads CASRRAGYEQYF. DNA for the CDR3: TGTGCCAGCAGGCGCGCCGGGTACGAGCAGTACTTC.

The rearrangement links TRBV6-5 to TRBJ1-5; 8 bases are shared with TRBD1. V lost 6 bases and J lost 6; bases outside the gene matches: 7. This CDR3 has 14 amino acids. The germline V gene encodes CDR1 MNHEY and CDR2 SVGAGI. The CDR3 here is CASSRQGASQPQHF. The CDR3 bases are TGTGCCAGCAGCCGCCAGGGGGCCAGTCAGCCCCAGCATTTT.

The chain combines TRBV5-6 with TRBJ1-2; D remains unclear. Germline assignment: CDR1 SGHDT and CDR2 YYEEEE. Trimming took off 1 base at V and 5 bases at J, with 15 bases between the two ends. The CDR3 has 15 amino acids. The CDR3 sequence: CASSLKTYVGYGYTF. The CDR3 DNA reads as TGTGCCAGCAGCTTGAAAACGTACGTAGGGTATGGCTACACCTTC. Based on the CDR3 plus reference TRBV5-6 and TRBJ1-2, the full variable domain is DAGVTQSPTHLIKTRGQQVTLRCSPKSGHDTVSWYQQALGQGPQFIFQYYEEEERQRGNFPDRFSGHQFPNYSSELNVNALLLGDSALYLCASSLKTYVGYGYTFGSGTRLTVV.

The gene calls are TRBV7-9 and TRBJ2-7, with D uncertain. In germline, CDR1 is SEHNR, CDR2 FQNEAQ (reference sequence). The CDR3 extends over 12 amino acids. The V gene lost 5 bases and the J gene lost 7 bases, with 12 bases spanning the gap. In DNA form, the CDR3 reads TGTGCCAGCAGCGGCGGTCGGCGTGAGCAGTACTTC. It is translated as CASSGGRREQYF.

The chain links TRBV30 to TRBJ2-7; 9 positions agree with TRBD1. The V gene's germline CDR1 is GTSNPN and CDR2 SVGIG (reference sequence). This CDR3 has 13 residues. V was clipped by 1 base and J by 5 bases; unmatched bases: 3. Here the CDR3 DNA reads TGTGCCTGGAGTGGCGGGACAGGGAACGAGCAGTACTTC. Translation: CAWSGGTGNEQYF.

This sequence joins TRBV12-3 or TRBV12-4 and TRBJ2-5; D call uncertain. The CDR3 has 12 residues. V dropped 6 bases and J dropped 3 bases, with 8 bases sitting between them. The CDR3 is CASRVMEETQYF. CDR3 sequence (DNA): TGTGCCAGCAGGGTCATGGAAGAGACCCAGTACTTC.

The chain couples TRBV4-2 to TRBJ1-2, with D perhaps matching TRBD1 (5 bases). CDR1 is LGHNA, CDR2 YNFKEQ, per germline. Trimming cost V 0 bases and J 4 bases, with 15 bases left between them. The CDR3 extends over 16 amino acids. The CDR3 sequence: CASSQETGRAFYGYTF. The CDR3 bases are TGTGCCAGCAGCCAAGAGACGGGACGGGCCTTCTATGGCTACACCTTC.

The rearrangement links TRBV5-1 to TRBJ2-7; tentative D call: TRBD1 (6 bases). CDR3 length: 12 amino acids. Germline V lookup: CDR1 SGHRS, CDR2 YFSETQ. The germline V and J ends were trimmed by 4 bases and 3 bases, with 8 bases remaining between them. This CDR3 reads CASSGQIYEQYF. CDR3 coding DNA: TGCGCCAGCAGCGGACAGATCTACGAGCAGTACTTC. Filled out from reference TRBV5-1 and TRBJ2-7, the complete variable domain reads KAGVTQTPRYLIKTRGQQVTLSCSPISGHRSVSWYQQTPGQGLQFLFEYFSETQRNKGNFPGRFSGRQFSNSRSEMNVSTLELGDSALYLCASSGQIYEQYFGPGTRLTVT.

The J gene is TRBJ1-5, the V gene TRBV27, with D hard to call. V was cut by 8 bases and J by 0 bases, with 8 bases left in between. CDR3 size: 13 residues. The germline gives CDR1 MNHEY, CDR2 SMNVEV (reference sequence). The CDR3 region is CASGSYSNQPQHF. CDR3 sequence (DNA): TGTGCCAGCGGGAGCTATAGCAATCAGCCCCAGCATTTT.

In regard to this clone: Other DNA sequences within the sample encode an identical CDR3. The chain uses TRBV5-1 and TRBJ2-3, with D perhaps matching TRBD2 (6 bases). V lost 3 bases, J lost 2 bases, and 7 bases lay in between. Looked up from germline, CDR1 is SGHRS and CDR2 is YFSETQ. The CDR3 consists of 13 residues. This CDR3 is CASSSGVTDTQYF. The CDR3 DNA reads TGCGCCAGCAGCTCGGGGGTCACAGATACGCAGTATTTT.

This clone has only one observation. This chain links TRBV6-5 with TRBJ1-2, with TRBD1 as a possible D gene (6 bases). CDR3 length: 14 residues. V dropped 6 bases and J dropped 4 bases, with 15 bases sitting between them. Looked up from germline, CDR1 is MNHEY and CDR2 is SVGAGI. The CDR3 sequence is CASSPGEGGYGYTF. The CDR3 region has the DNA TGTGCCAGCAGCCCGGGTGAAGGGGGCTATGGCTACACCTTC.

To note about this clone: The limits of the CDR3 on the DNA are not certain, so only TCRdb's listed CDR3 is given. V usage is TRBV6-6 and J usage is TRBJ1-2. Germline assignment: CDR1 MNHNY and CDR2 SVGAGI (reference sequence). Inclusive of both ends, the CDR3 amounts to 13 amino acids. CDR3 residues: CASSSSGNYGYTF.

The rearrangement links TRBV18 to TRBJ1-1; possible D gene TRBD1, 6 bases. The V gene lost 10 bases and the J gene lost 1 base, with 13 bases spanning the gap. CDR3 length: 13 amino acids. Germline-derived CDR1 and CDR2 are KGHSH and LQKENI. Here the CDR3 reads CATLGARNTEAFF. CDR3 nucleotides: TGTGCCACCTTGGGGGCCCGGAACACTGAAGCTTTCTTT.

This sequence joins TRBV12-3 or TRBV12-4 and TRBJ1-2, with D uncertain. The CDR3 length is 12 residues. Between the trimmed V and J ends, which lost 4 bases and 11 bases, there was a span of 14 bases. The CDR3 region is CASSSHTRIYTF. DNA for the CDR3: TGTGCCAGCAGTTCCCATACCAGGATTTACACCTTC.

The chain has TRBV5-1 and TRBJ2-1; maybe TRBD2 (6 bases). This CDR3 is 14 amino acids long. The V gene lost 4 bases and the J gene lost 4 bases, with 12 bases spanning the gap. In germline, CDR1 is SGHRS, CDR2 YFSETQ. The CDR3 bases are TGCGCCAGCAGCCAAACGACTAGTTACAATGAGCAGTTCTTC. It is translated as CASSQTTSYNEQFF. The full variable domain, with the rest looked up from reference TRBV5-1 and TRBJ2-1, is KAGVTQTPRYLIKTRGQQVTLSCSPISGHRSVSWYQQTPGQGLQFLFEYFSETQRNKGNFPGRFSGRQFSNSRSEMNVSTLELGDSALYLCASSQTTSYNEQFFGPGTRLTVL.

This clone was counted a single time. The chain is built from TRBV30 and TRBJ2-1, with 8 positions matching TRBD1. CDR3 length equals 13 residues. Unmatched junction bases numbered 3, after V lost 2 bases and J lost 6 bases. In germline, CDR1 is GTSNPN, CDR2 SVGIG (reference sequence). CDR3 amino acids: CAWSITGGNEQFF. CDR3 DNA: TGTGCCTGGAGTATAACAGGGGGCAATGAGCAGTTCTTC. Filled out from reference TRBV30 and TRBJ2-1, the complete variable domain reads SQTIHQWPATLVQPVGSPLSLECTVEGTSNPNLYWYRQAAGRGLQLLFYSVGIGQISSEVPQNLSASRPQDRQFILSSKKLLLSDSGFYLCAWSITGGNEQFFGPGTRLTVL.

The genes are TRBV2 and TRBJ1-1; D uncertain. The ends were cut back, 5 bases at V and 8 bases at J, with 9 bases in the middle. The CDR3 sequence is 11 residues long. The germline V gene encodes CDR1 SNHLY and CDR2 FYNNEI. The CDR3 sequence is CASSYNLEAFF. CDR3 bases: TGTGCCAGCAGTTATAATTTAGAAGCTTTCTTT.

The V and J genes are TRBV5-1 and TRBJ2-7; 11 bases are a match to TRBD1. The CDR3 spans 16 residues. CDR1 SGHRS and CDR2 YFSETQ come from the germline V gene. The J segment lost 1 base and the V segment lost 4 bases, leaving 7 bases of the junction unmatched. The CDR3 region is CASSEGQGVASYEQYF. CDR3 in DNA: TGCGCCAGCAGCGAGGGACAGGGGGTTGCATCCTACGAGCAGTACTTC.

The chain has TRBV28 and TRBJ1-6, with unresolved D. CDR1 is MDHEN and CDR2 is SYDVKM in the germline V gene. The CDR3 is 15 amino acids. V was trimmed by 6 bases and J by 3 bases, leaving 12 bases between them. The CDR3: CASRYTEDYNSPLHF. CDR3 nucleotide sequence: TGTGCCAGCAGATATACAGAAGACTATAATTCACCCCTCCACTTT.

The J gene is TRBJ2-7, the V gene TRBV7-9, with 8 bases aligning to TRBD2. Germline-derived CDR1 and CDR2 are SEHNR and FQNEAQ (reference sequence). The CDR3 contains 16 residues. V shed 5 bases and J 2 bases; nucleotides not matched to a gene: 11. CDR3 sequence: CASSPRGPAGAYEQYF. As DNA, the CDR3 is TGTGCCAGCAGCCCAAGAGGGCCAGCGGGAGCCTACGAGCAGTACTTC.

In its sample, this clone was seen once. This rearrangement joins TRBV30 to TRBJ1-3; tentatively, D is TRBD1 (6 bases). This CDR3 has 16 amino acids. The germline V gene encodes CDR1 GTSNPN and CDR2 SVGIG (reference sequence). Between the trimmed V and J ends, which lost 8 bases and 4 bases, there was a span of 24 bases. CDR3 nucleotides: TGTGCCGGGCAATCTCGACAGGAGTCAAGGGGAAACACCATATATTTT. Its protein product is CAGQSRQESRGNTIYF.

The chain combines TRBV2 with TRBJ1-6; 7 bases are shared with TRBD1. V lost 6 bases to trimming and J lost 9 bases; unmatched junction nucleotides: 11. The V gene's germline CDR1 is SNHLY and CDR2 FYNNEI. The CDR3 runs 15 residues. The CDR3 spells CASRPQGEVGSPLHF. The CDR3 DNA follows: TGTGCCAGCAGACCCCAGGGGGAGGTCGGTTCACCCCTCCACTTT.

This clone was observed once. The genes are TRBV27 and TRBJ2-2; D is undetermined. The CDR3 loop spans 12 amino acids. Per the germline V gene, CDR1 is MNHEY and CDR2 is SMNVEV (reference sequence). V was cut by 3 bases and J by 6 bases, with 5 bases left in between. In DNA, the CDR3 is TGTGCCAGCAGTTTTAATTCCGGGGAGCTGTTTTTT. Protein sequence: CASSFNSGELFF.

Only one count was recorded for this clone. The CDR3, as DNA: TGTGCCAGCAGTGAAGGCCCCGGACGTATTTCACCCCTCCACTTT. It encodes CASSEGPGRISPLHF. The rearrangement joins TRBV6-1 to TRBJ1-6; D ambiguous. Per the germline V gene, CDR1 is MNHNS and CDR2 is SASEGT. The CDR3 contains 15 residues. V was shortened by 1 base and J by 9 bases, with 13 bases between the two germline ends.

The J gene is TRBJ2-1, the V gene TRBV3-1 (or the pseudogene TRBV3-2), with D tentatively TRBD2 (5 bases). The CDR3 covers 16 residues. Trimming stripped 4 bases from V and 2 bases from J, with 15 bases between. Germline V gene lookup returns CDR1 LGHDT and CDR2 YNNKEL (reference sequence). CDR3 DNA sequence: TGTGCCAGCAGCCTAGTAGGTGGGAGAGCCTACAATGAGCAGTTCTTC. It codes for CASSLVGGRAYNEQFF.

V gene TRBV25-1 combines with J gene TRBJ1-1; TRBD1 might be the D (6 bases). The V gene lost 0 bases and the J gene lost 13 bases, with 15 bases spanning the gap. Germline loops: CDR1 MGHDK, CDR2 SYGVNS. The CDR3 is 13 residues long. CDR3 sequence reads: CASSEYTGADCFF. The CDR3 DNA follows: TGTGCCAGCAGTGAATATACGGGGGCGGATTGTTTCTTT.

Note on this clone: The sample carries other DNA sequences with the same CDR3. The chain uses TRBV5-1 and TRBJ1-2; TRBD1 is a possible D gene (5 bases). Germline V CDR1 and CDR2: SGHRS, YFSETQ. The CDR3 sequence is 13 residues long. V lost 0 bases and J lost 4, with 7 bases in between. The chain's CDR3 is CASSLDGGYGYTF. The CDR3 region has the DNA TGCGCCAGCAGCTTGGACGGGGGCTATGGCTACACCTTC.